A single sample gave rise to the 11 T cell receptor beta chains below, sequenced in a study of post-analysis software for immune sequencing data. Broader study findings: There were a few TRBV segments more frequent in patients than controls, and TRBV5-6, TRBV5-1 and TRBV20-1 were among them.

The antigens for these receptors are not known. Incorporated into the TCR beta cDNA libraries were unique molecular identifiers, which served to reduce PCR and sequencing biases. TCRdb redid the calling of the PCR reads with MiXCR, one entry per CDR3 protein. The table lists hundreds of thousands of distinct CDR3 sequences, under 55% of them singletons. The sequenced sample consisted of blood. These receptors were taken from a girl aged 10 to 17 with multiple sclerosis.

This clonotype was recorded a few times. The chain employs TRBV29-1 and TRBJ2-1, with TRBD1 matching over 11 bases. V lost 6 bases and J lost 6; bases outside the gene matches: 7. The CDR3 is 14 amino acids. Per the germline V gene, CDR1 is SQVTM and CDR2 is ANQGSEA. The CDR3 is CSVLGQGGSNEQFF. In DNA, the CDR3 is TGCAGCGTCTTGGGACAGGGGGGAAGCAATGAGCAGTTCTTC.

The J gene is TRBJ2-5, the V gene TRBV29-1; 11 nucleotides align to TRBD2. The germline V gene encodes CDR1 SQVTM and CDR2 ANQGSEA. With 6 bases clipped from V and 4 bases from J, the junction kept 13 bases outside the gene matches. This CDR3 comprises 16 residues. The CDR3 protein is CSVADSGTSGPETQYF. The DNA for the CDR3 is TGCAGCGTCGCCGATTCCGGGACTAGCGGCCCAGAGACCCAGTACTTC. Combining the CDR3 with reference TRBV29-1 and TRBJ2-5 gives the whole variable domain SAVISQKPSRDICQRGTSLTIQCQVDSQVTMMFWYRQQPGQSLTLIATANQGSEATYESGFVIDKFPISRPNLTFSTLTVSNMSPEDSSIYLCSVADSGTSGPETQYFGPGTRLLVL.

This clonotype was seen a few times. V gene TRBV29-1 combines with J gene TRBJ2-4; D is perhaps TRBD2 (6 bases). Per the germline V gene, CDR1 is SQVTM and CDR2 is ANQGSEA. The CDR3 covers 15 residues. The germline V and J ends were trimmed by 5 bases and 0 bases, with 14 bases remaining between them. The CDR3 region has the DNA TGCAGCGTTCGTAGCGGCATAGTAGCCAAAAACATTCAGTACTTC. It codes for CSVRSGIVAKNIQYF.

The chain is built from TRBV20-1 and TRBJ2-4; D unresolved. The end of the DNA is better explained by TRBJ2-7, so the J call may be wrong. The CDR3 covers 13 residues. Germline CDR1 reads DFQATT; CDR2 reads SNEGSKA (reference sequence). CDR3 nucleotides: TGCAGTGCTAGAGTCGGCGGACCCTACGAGCAGTACTTC. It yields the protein CSARVGGPYEQYF.

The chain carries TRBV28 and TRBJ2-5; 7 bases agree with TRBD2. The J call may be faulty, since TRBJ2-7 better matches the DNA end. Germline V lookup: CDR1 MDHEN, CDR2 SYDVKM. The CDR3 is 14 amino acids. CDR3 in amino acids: CASTYGLAVYEQYF. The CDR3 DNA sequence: TGTGCCAGCACCTACGGGCTAGCGGTTTACGAGCAGTACTTC.

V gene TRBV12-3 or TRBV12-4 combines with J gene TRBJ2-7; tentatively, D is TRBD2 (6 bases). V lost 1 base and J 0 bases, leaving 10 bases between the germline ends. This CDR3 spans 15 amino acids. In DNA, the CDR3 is TGTGCCAGCAGTTTAGAAGCTAGCGTCTCCTACGAGCAGTACTTC. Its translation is CASSLEASVSYEQYF.

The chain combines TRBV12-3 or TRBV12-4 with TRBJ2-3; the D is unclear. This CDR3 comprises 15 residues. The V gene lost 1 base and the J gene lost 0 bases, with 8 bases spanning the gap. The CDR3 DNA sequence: TGTGCCAGCAGTTTAGATTCGGAGAGCACAGATACGCAGTATTTT. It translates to CASSLDSESTDTQYF.

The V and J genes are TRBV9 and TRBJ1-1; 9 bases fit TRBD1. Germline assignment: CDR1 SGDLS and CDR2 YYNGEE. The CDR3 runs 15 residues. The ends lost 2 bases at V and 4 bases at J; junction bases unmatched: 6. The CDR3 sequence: CASSVSTGGGTEAFF. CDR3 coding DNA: TGTGCCAGCAGCGTCTCGACAGGGGGTGGCACTGAAGCTTTCTTT. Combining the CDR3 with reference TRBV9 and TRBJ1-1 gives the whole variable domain DSGVTQTPKHLITATGQRVTLRCSPRSGDLSVYWYQQSLDQGLQFLIQYYNGEERAKGNILERFSAQQFPDLHSELNLSSLELGDSALYFCASSVSTGGGTEAFFGQGTRLTVV.

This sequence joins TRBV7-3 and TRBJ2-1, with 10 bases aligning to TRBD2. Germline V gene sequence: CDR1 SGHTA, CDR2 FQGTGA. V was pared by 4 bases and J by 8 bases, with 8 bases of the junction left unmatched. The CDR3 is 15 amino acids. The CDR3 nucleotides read TGTGCCAGCAGCTCCTACGCTAGCGGGAGCGATGAGCAGTTCTTC. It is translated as CASSSYASGSDEQFF.

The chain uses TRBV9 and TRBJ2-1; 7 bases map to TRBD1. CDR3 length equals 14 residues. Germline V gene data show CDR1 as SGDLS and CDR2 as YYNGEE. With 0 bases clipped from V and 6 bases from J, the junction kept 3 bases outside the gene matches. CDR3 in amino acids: CASSVGGDSNEQFF. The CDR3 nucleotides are TGTGCCAGCAGCGTAGGTGGGGACAGCAATGAGCAGTTCTTC. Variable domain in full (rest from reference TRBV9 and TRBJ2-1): DSGVTQTPKHLITATGQRVTLRCSPRSGDLSVYWYQQSLDQGLQFLIQYYNGEERAKGNILERFSAQQFPDLHSELNLSSLELGDSALYFCASSVGGDSNEQFFGPGTRLTVL.

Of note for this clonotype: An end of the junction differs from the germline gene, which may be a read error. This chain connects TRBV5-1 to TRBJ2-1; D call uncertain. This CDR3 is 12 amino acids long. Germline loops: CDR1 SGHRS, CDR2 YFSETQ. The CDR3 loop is CASSTHYNELFF. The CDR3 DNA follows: TGCGCCAGCAGCACGCACTACAATGAGCTGTTCTTC.